What follows are 27 T cell receptor beta chains derived from one specimen sequenced in a study of shared clonotypes between healthy human individuals. The data were produced by immunoSEQ multiplex PCR, yet TCRdb's version contains in-frame clones alone and is incomplete. This sample has hundreds of thousands of clones, with more than 95% found just once. Source material: naive CD4+ T cells sorted from blood. As for subset: CD45RA+ positively selected. These receptor sequences come from a woman aged 25 to 45 in good health.

The chain joins TRBV11-2 to TRBJ2-7; a possible D gene is TRBD2 (5 bases). The germline gives CDR1 SGHAT, CDR2 FQNNGV. The CDR3 runs 15 residues. V dropped 2 bases and J dropped 3 bases, with 14 bases sitting between them. CDR3 sequence reads: CASSLTSSGNYEQYF. Here the CDR3 DNA reads TGTGCCAGCAGCTTAACCTCGTCGGGGAACTACGAGCAGTACTTC.

This rearrangement joins TRBV5-8 to TRBJ1-5; 9 bases agree with TRBD1. J gave up 0 bases and V 7 bases, and 11 bases lay outside the gene matches. The CDR3 loop spans 17 amino acids. Germline-derived CDR1 and CDR2 are SGHTS and YDEGEE. CDR3 protein: CASSGGTGIYSNQPQHF. The CDR3 coding sequence is TGTGCCAGCTCCGGGGGGACAGGGATCTATAGCAATCAGCCCCAGCATTTT.

This chain joins TRBV4-1 and TRBJ1-2, with D perhaps TRBD1 (6 bases). Germline V gene data show CDR1 as MGHRA and CDR2 as YSYEKL. The CDR3 spans 15 residues. V lost 6 bases and J lost 7, with 21 bases in between. CDR3 in DNA: TGCGCCAGCAGTCTCAAGGACAGCCCTACGGGTGGCTACACCTTC. Translated, it gives CASSLKDSPTGGYTF.

This clone was seen only once. The chain has TRBV7-9 and TRBJ1-4; D is possibly TRBD1 (6 bases). Trimming shortened V by 6 bases and J by 8 bases, and 19 bases separated the two germline ends. CDR3 length equals 15 residues. Germline V lookup: CDR1 SEHNR, CDR2 FQNEAQ (reference sequence). The CDR3 protein is CASSTSGGRGEKLFF. The CDR3, as DNA: TGTGCCAGCAGTACAAGCGGGGGCAGGGGCGAAAAACTGTTTTTT.

The chain uses TRBV29-1 and TRBJ1-5; D gene ambiguous. CDR1 SQVTM and CDR2 ANQGSEA come from the germline V gene. The V and J ends lost 2 bases and 0 bases respectively, with 20 bases between them. The CDR3 consists of 18 residues. The CDR3 bases are TGCAGCGTTGAACCAGGCAGACGGTTGGCTAATAGCAATCAGCCCCAGCATTTT. Its protein product is CSVEPGRRLANSNQPQHF.

The chain carries TRBV11-2 and TRBJ1-5; the D is unclear. From germline, CDR1 is SGHAT and CDR2 FQNNGV. The CDR3 has 13 residues. The V gene lost 6 bases and the J gene lost 5 bases, with 11 bases spanning the gap. This chain's CDR3 is CASSRGGYQPQHF. In DNA, the CDR3 is TGTGCCAGCAGTCGAGGAGGTTATCAGCCCCAGCATTTT.

This sequence joins TRBV7-9 and TRBJ1-5, with D tentatively TRBD1 (5 bases). Germline loops: CDR1 SEHNR, CDR2 FQNEAQ (reference sequence). CDR3 length equals 14 residues. V lost 5 bases and J lost 7, with 15 bases in between. CDR3 nucleotide sequence: TGTGCCAGCAGCGAGGGACTCGTCGGGCAGCCCCAGCATTTT. As protein: CASSEGLVGQPQHF.

The rearrangement joins TRBV18 to TRBJ1-4, with unresolved D. V lost 3 bases and J lost 4, with 6 bases in between. The CDR3 is 13 residues long. Germline lookup yields CDR1 KGHSH and CDR2 LQKENI. CDR3 sequence: CASSPSGNEKLFF. The CDR3 bases are TGTGCCAGCTCACCTAGCGGTAATGAAAAACTGTTTTTT.

The rearrangement links TRBV7-9 to TRBJ1-2; D uncertain. Germline V gives CDR1 SEHNR, CDR2 FQNEAQ (reference sequence). Trimming pared 8 bases from V and 0 bases from J, leaving 10 bases between. This CDR3 spans 13 amino acids. CDR3 coding DNA: TGTGCCAGCGGCAGCTCAGCTAACTATGGCTACACCTTC. Its translation: CASGSSANYGYTF. The variable domain in full, completed from reference TRBV7-9 and TRBJ1-2, reads DTGVSQNPRHKITKRGQNVTFRCDPISEHNRLYWYRQTLGQGPEFLTYFQNEAQLEKSRLLSDRFSAERPKGSFSTLEIQRTEQGDSAMYLCASGSSANYGYTFGSGTRLTVV.

The CDR3 sequence: CASSPLRSGLAGGSSYEQYF. The CDR3 DNA sequence: TGTGCCAGCTCACCCCTTAGGTCTGGACTAGCGGGAGGGAGCTCCTACGAGCAGTACTTC. The rearrangement links TRBV18 to TRBJ2-7, with 15 bases fitting TRBD2. Germline V gene sequence: CDR1 KGHSH, CDR2 LQKENI. This CDR3 region has 20 residues. Germline trimming cut 3 bases from V and 0 bases from J; bases unmatched to any gene: 12.

This sequence joins TRBV4-2 and TRBJ1-2; D possibly corresponds to TRBD1 (5 bases). This CDR3 region has 15 residues. The germline gives CDR1 LGHNA, CDR2 YNFKEQ. Trimming took 0 bases from V and 4 from J, leaving 12 bases between them. The CDR3 region is CASSQEFSGVYGYTF. CDR3 in DNA: TGTGCCAGCAGCCAAGAATTTTCGGGGGTCTATGGCTACACCTTC.

The genes are TRBV4-1 and TRBJ2-3; 7 bases match TRBD1. V shed 2 bases, J shed 2 bases, and the junction held 7 bases outside the gene matches. The CDR3 spans 16 residues. Per the germline V gene, CDR1 is MGHRA and CDR2 is YSYEKL. CDR3 loop: CASSQQGQTHTDTQYF. The CDR3 region has the DNA TGCGCCAGCAGCCAACAGGGACAGACCCACACAGATACGCAGTATTTT.

This clone appeared once. This chain joins TRBV5-4 and TRBJ1-2; D may be TRBD1 (5 bases). There are 14 residues in the CDR3. Trimming left V 1 base short and J 0 bases short, with 7 bases between. Germline V lookup: CDR1 SGHNT, CDR2 YYREEE (reference sequence). The CDR3 loop reads CASSLTGANYGYTF. The DNA for the CDR3 is TGTGCCAGCAGCTTGACAGGAGCTAACTATGGCTACACCTTC.

The chain recombines TRBV28 with TRBJ2-7; no reliable D call. CDR1 is MDHEN, CDR2 SYDVKM, per germline. The germline V and J ends were trimmed by 5 bases and 2 bases, with 10 bases remaining between them. The CDR3 loop spans 13 amino acids. The CDR3 loop reads CASSPPSTYEQYF. CDR3 nucleotide sequence: TGTGCCAGCAGTCCCCCGAGTACCTACGAGCAGTACTTC.

This clone was found once. The V gene is TRBV11-2, the J gene TRBJ2-5; the D gene is possibly TRBD1 (5 bases). Trimming took off 3 bases at V and 7 bases at J, with 12 bases between the two ends. Germline CDR1 and CDR2: SGHAT and FQNNGV. The CDR3 loop spans 13 amino acids. The DNA of the CDR3 is TGTGCCAGCAGCTTCGCAGCGCAGGGGACCCAGTACTTC. Its translation: CASSFAAQGTQYF.

The chain links TRBV28 to TRBJ2-5, with unresolved D. The J call is uncertain, as TRBJ2-7 better fits the DNA end. The CDR3 has 13 residues. Germline V lookup: CDR1 MDHEN, CDR2 SYDVKM. The CDR3 DNA follows: TGTGCCAGCAGTCTACCCGAGACCTACGAGCAGTACTTC. Its protein product is CASSLPETYEQYF.

The J gene is TRBJ2-7, the V gene TRBV5-1; TRBD2 matches at 8 bases. Germline V gene data show CDR1 as SGHRS and CDR2 as YFSETQ. Unmatched junction bases numbered 21, after V lost 4 bases and J lost 9 bases. CDR3 length: 17 residues. CDR3 DNA sequence: TGCGCCAGCAGCCCCACGGCAGCGGGAGAGTTCCTACGAGGGCAGTACTTC. Amino acid sequence: CASSPTAAGEFLRGQYF.

The CDR3 coding sequence is TGTGCCAGCAGCCAAGAAGCGGGAGTGAACACCGGGGAGCTGTTTTTT. It yields the protein CASSQEAGVNTGELFF. This chain connects TRBV4-2 to TRBJ2-2; 8 bases map to TRBD2. V was clipped by 0 bases and J by 1 base; unmatched bases: 1. The V gene's germline CDR1 is LGHNA and CDR2 YNFKEQ. The CDR3 length is 16 residues.

The chain links TRBV29-1 to TRBJ2-7; no definite D call. The V end was cut by 5 bases, the J end by 2 bases, with 13 bases between. The CDR3 sequence is 13 residues long. Germline CDR1 and CDR2: SQVTM and ANQGSEA. The CDR3 nucleotides read TGCAGCGTTTCTGGCGGAGAGGCCTACGAGCAGTACTTC. This codes for CSVSGGEAYEQYF.

The table lists this clone with a count of one. V and J are TRBV15 and TRBJ2-2; 9 nucleotides agree with TRBD2. The CDR3 extends over 18 amino acids. Trimming took 2 bases from V and 8 from J; bases not matched to a gene: 15. Germline CDR1 and CDR2: LNHNV and YYDKDF (reference sequence). In nucleotides, the CDR3 is TGTGCCACCAGCAGATCATCGGGTTTAGCGGGAGATACGGGGGAGCTGTTTTTT. Its protein is CATSRSSGLAGDTGELFF.

This clone occurred once. The V gene is TRBV4-1, the J gene TRBJ2-5; possible D gene TRBD2, 7 bases. The CDR3 contains 17 residues. CDR1 and CDR2 (germline): MGHRA, YSYEKL. V lost 4 bases and J 2 bases, leaving 20 bases between the germline ends. CDR3 sequence reads: CASSLVIGGRPQETQYF. CDR3 nucleotide sequence: TGCGCCAGCAGCCTCGTAATCGGGGGGCGACCGCAAGAGACCCAGTACTTC.

The chain joins TRBV19 to TRBJ2-2, with unresolved D. With 2 bases removed from V and 1 base from J, the gap between germline ends came to 8 bases. This CDR3 region has 15 residues. CDR1 and CDR2 from the germline V gene are LNHDA and SQIVND (reference sequence). CDR3 residues: CASSIQEGNTGELFF. CDR3 DNA sequence: TGTGCCAGTAGTATACAGGAAGGGAACACCGGGGAGCTGTTTTTT.

As regards this clone: The sample carries other DNA sequences with the same CDR3. This chain connects TRBV5-1 to TRBJ1-5; 8 bases are a match to TRBD1. This CDR3 contains 14 residues. V shed 4 bases, J shed 3 bases, and the junction held 3 bases outside the gene matches. Germline V lookup: CDR1 SGHRS, CDR2 YFSETQ. The CDR3 region has the DNA TGCGCCAGCAGCCTGACAGGGGTCAATCAGCCCCAGCATTTT. It translates to CASSLTGVNQPQHF.

The rearrangement uses TRBV28 and TRBJ2-7; D unresolved. Germline V gene sequence: CDR1 MDHEN, CDR2 SYDVKM. CDR3 length equals 13 residues. The V end lost 4 bases, the J end lost 0 bases, and 7 bases lay between the germline ends. CDR3 in DNA: TGTGCCAGCAGTTCCCCCTTCTCCTACGAGCAGTACTTC. Protein: CASSSPFSYEQYF.

The rearrangement joins TRBV28 to TRBJ2-5; the match to TRBD2 covers 16 bases. The J call may be in error: the DNA end matches TRBJ2-7 better. This CDR3 is 18 amino acids long. Germline V gene sequence: CDR1 MDHEN, CDR2 SYDVKM. Written as DNA, the CDR3 is TGTGCCAGCTTTACCGGGACTAGCGGGAGGGCCGGGGAGTACGAGCAGTACTTC. This gives the protein CASFTGTSGRAGEYEQYF.

This sequence joins TRBV6-5 and TRBJ2-1; tentative D call: TRBD1 (5 bases). Between the trimmed V and J ends, which lost 5 bases and 10 bases, there was a span of 12 bases. Germline values: CDR1 MNHEY, CDR2 SVGAGI. The CDR3 loop spans 12 amino acids. CDR3 in DNA: TGTGCCAGCAGTCCAAAGACAGAAGAGCAGTTCTTC. Translation gives CASSPKTEEQFF.

The rearrangement links TRBV11-3 to TRBJ2-7, with D possibly matching TRBD1 (6 bases). Germline CDR1 is SGHNT and CDR2 is YENEEA. V dropped 5 bases and J dropped 2 bases, with 10 bases sitting between them. CDR3 size: 13 residues. CDR3 sequence reads: CASSPHRAYEQYF. In nucleotides, the CDR3 is TGTGCCAGCAGCCCTCACAGGGCCTACGAGCAGTACTTC.